This passage covers 9 T cell receptor beta chains from one sample sequenced in a study of T cell responses to AZD1222 COVID-19 vaccine. Sequencing was performed with immunoSEQ multiplex PCR; in TCRdb, only in-frame clones are kept and a portion is missing. The data contain about 110,000 clones, approximately 85% of them singletons. The material was peripheral blood, obtained on day 0 of AZD1222 vaccination. These receptors all stem from an adult in good health.

This chain links TRBV3-1 (or the pseudogene TRBV3-2) with TRBJ1-4, with D unclear. The V gene lost 1 base and the J gene lost 11 bases, with 2 bases spanning the gap. CDR3 length: 10 residues. Germline V gives CDR1 LGHDT, CDR2 YNNKEL (reference sequence). The CDR3: CASSQGKLFF. The CDR3 DNA is TGTGCCAGCAGCCAAGGGAAACTGTTTTTT.

The J gene is TRBJ2-7, the V gene TRBV14; D call uncertain. Per the germline V gene, CDR1 is SGHDN and CDR2 is FVKESK. V dropped 5 bases and J dropped 3 bases, with 14 bases sitting between them. The CDR3 runs to 14 residues. The CDR3 nucleotides are TGTGCCAGCAGCTTCAGGTGGAGTTACTACGAGCAGTACTTC. It is translated as CASSFRWSYYEQYF.

The chain recombines TRBV5-4 with TRBJ2-7; D may be TRBD1 (6 bases). The CDR3 loop spans 17 amino acids. V shed 1 base and J shed 4 bases, with 21 bases lying between them. CDR1 SGHNT and CDR2 YYREEE come from the germline V gene (reference sequence). The CDR3: CASSLLSWETGWYEQYF. CDR3 sequence (DNA): TGTGCCAGCAGCTTGCTTTCCTGGGAAACAGGGTGGTACGAGCAGTACTTC.

This clone was recorded a few times. The chain carries TRBV4-2 and TRBJ2-7; D is unclear. The CDR3 runs to 16 residues. Trimming removed 1 base at V and 0 bases at J, with 13 bases between. In germline, CDR1 is LGHNA, CDR2 YNFKEQ. The DNA of the CDR3 is TGTGCCAGCAGCCAAGGCGGAACCAGCTACTCCTACGAGCAGTACTTC. It encodes CASSQGGTSYSYEQYF.

This clone was recorded a few times. CDR3 loop: CASSLGARQGTQYF. The CDR3 DNA reads as TGTGCCAGCAGCTTAGGGGCCCGGCAGGGTACGCAGTATTTT. This rearrangement joins TRBV7-8 to TRBJ2-3; D is perhaps TRBD1 (5 bases). The germline V gene has CDR1 SGHVS and CDR2 FQNEAQ. The V end lost 1 base, the J end lost 8 bases, and 13 bases lay between the germline ends. This CDR3 has 14 amino acids. The full variable domain, its missing parts supplied by reference TRBV7-8 and TRBJ2-3, is GAGVSQSPRYKVAKRGQDVALRCDPISGHVSLFWYQQALGQGPEFLTYFQNEAQLDKSGLPSDRFFAERPEGSVSTLKIQRTQQEDSAVYLCASSLGARQGTQYFGPGTRLTVL.

V and J are TRBV3-1 (or the pseudogene TRBV3-2) and TRBJ2-5; D is perhaps TRBD1 (6 bases). This CDR3 is 14 amino acids long. Germline V gives CDR1 LGHDT, CDR2 YNNKEL (reference sequence). Trimming cost V 4 bases and J 1 base, with 10 bases left between them. The CDR3 DNA reads as TGTGCCAGCAGCCGCCCGGACAGCCAAGAGACCCAGTACTTC. Its protein product is CASSRPDSQETQYF.

The rearrangement uses TRBV11-2 and TRBJ2-7, with 8 bases fitting TRBD2. The CDR3 has 14 amino acids. J was trimmed by 3 bases and V by 5 bases; bases with no gene match: 6. Germline V lookup: CDR1 SGHAT, CDR2 FQNNGV. The CDR3 DNA reads TGTGCCAGCAGCCGTAGCGGGGAGGGCTACGAGCAGTACTTC. It encodes CASSRSGEGYEQYF.

This chain links TRBV7-9 with TRBJ2-5; a weak D match, TRBD1 (6 bases). Trimming cost V 4 bases and J 1 base, with 19 bases left between them. CDR3 length: 17 residues. Germline CDR1 SEHNR, CDR2 FQNEAQ (reference sequence). CDR3 sequence: CASSSDPGQPRQETQYF. CDR3 nucleotides: TGTGCCAGCAGCTCCGATCCGGGACAACCACGCCAAGAGACCCAGTACTTC.

The rearrangement uses TRBV28 and TRBJ1-4; D gene uncertain. V lost 5 bases to trimming and J lost 14 bases, with 18 bases between them. CDR3 size: 13 residues. Per germline, CDR1 MDHEN and CDR2 SYDVKM. The CDR3 DNA follows: TGTGCCAGCAGTCCGCAGCTCATGCTGACTCTGTTTTTT. Residues: CASSPQLMLTLFF.